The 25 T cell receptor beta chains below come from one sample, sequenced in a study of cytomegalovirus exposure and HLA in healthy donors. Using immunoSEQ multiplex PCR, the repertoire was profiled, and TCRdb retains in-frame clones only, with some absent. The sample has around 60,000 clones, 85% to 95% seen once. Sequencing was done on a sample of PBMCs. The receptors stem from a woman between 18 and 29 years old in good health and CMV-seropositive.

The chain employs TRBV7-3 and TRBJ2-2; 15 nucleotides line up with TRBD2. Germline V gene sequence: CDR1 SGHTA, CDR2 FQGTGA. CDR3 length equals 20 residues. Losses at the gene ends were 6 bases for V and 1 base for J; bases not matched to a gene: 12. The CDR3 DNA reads TGTGCCAGCAGTAAGACAGGACTAGCGGGAGGGAGATTGAACACCGGGGAGCTGTTTTTT. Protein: CASSKTGLAGGRLNTGELFF.

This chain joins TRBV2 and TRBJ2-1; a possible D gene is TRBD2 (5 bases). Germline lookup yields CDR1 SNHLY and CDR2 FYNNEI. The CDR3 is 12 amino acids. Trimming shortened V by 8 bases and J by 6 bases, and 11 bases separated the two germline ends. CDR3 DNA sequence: TGTGCCAGCTTCAAACTAGGCAATGAGCAGTTCTTC. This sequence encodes CASFKLGNEQFF.

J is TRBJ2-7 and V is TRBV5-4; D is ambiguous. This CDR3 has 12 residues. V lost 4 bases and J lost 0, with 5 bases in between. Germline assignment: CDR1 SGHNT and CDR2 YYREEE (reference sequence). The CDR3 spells CASSAHSYEQYF. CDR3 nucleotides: TGTGCCAGCAGCGCACACTCCTACGAGCAGTACTTC.

Written as DNA, the CDR3 is TGCGCCAGCAGCTTGTCAGGGGGCGCGGAGCCCCAGCATTTT. The encoded protein is CASSLSGGAEPQHF. The V call is TRBV5-1, the J call TRBJ1-5; 8 bases agree with TRBD1. In germline, CDR1 is SGHRS, CDR2 YFSETQ. V lost 1 base and J lost 8; bases outside the gene matches: 5. The CDR3 is 14 amino acids.

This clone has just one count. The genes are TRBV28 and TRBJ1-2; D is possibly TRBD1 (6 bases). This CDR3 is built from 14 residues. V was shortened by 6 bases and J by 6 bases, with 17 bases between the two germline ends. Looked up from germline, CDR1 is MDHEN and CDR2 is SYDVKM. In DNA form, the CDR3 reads TGTGCCAGCAGCTGGGGGGGCTCAGGTCATGGCTACACCTTC. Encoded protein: CASSWGGSGHGYTF.

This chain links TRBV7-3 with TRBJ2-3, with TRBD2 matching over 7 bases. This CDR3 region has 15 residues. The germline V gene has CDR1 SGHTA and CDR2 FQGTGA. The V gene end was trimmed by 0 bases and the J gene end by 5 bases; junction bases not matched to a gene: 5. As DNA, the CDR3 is TGTGCCAGCAGCTTAACGGGAGGGCCGGGAGATACGCAGTATTTT. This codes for CASSLTGGPGDTQYF.

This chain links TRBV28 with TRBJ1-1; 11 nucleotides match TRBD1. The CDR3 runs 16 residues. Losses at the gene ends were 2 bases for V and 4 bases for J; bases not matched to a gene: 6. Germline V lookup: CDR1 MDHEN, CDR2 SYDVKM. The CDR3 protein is CASSLRTGGYITEAFF. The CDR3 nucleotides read TGTGCCAGCAGTTTAAGGACAGGGGGCTATATCACTGAAGCTTTCTTT.

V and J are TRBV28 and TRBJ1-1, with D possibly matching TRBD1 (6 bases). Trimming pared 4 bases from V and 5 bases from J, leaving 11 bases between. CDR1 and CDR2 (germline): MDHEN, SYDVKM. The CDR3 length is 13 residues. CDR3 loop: CASSSRGVTEAFF. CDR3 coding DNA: TGTGCCAGCAGTTCCAGGGGAGTAACTGAAGCTTTCTTT.

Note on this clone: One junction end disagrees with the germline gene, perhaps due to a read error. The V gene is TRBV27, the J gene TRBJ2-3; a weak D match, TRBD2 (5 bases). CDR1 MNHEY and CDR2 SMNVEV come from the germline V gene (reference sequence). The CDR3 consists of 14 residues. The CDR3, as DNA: TGTGCCACCAGTCATGGAGGTTTCACAGATACGCAGTATTTT. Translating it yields CATSHGGFTDTQYF.

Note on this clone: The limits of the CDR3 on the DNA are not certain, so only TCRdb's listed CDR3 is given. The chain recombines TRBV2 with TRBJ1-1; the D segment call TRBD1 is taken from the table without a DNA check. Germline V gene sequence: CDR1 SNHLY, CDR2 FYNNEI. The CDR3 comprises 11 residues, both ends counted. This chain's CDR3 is CASNSGQGAFF.

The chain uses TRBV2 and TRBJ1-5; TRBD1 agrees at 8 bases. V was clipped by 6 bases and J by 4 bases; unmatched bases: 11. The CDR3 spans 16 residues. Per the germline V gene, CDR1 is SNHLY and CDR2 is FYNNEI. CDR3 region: CASRRDGTGVNQPQHF. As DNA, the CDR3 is TGTGCCAGCAGGAGGGACGGGACAGGAGTTAATCAGCCCCAGCATTTT.

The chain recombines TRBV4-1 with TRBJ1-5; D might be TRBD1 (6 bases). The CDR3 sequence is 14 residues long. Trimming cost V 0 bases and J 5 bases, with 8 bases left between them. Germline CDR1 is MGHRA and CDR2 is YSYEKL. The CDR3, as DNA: TGCGCCAGCAGCCAAGATCAGGGGCATCAGCCCCAGCATTTT. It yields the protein CASSQDQGHQPQHF.

The CDR3 sequence is CASSYSGQSAQYF. The CDR3 DNA sequence: TGTGCCAGCAGTTACTCCGGACAGTCTGCGCAGTATTTT. V usage is TRBV6-5 and J usage is TRBJ2-3; possibly TRBD1 for D (6 bases). V was clipped by 0 bases and J by 10 bases, with 11 bases between them. Germline values: CDR1 MNHEY, CDR2 SVGAGI. The CDR3 is made up of 13 amino acids.

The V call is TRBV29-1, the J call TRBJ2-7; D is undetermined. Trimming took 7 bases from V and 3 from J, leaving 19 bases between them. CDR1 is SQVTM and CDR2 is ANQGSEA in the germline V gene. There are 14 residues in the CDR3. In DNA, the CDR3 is TGCAGCGCCCTCTTAGAGGCTACGCTCTACGAGCAGTACTTC. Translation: CSALLEATLYEQYF.

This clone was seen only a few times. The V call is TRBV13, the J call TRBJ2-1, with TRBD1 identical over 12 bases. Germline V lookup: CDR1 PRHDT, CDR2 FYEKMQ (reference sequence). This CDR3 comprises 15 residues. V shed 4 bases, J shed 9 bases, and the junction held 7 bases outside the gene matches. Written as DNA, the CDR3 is TGTGCCAGCAGCTCCTCCGGGACAGGGGGCGGTGAGCAGTTCTTC. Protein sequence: CASSSSGTGGGEQFF.

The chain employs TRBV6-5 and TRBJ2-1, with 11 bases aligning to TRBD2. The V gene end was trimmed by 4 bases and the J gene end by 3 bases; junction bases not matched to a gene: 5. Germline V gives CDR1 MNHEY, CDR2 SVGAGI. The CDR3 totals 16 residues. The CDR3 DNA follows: TGTGCCAGCAGTTCACTCGGGACTAGCGGCTACAATGAGCAGTTCTTC. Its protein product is CASSSLGTSGYNEQFF.

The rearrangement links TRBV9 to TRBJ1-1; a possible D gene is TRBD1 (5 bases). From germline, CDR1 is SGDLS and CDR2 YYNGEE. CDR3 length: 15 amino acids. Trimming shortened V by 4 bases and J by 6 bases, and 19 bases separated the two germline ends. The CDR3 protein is CASSPPRGNPAEAFF. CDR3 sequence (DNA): TGTGCCAGCAGCCCCCCCCGGGGGAATCCGGCTGAAGCTTTCTTT.

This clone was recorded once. CDR3 sequence: CASSRDRESNSNQPQHF. The CDR3 nucleotides are TGTGCCAGCAGCCGGGACAGGGAATCAAATAGCAATCAGCCCCAGCATTTT. This sequence joins TRBV7-8 and TRBJ1-5; TRBD1 matches at 9 bases. V was pared by 5 bases and J by 0 bases, with 8 bases of the junction left unmatched. CDR1 and CDR2 from the germline V gene are SGHVS and FQNEAQ. CDR3 length equals 17 residues.

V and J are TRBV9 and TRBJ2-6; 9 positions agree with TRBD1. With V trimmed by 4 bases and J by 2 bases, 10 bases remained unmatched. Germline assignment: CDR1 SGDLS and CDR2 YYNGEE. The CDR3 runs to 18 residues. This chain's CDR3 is CASSFGTGSFPGANVLTF. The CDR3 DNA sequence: TGTGCCAGCAGCTTCGGGACAGGGTCTTTCCCTGGGGCCAACGTCCTGACTTTC.

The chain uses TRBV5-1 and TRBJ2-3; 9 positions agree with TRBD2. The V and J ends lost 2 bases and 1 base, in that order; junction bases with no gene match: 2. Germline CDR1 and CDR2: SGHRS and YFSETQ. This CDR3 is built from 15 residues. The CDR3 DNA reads TGCGCCAGCAGCTTCGGACTAGCGCGCACAGATACGCAGTATTTT. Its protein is CASSFGLARTDTQYF.

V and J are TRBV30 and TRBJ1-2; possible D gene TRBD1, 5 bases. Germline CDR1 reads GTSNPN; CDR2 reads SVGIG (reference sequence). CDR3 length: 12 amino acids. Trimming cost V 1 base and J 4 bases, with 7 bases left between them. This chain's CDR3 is CAWSGTFYGYTF. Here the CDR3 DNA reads TGTGCCTGGAGTGGGACATTCTATGGCTACACCTTC.

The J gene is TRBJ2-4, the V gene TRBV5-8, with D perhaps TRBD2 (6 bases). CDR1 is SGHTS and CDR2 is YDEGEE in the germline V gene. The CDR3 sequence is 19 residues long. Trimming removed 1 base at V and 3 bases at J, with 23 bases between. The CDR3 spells CASSLLISAGSVGKNIQYF. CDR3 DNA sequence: TGTGCCAGCAGCTTGCTTATCTCCGCGGGGTCGGTAGGCAAAAACATTCAGTACTTC.

The CDR3 protein is CASSHTGRVNQETQYF. The CDR3 nucleotides are TGTGCCAGCAGCCATACAGGGCGAGTAAACCAAGAGACCCAGTACTTC. The rearrangement links TRBV5-6 to TRBJ2-5; D is possibly TRBD1 (6 bases). V lost 4 bases, J lost 0 bases, and 16 bases lay in between. CDR3 length: 16 residues. From germline, CDR1 is SGHDT and CDR2 YYEEEE.

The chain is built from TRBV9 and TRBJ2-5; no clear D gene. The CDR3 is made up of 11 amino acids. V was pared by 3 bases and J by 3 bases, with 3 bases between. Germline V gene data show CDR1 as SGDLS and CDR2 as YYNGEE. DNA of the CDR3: TGTGCCAGCAGCGCCGAAGAGACCCAGTACTTC. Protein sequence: CASSAEETQYF.

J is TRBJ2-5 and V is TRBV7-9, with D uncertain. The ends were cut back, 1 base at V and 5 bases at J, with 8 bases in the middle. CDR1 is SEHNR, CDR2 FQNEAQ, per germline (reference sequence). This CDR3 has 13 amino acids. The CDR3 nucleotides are TGTGCCAGCAGCTTAGATGTTCGGGAGACCCAGTACTTC. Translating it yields CASSLDVRETQYF.